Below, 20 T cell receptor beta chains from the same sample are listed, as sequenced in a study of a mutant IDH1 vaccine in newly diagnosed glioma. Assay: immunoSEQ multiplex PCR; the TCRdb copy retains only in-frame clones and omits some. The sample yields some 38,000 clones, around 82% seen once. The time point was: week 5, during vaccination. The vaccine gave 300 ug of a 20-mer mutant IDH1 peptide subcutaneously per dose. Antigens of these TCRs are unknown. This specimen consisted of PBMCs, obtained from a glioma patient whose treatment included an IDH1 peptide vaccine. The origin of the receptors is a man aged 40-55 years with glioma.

This chain's CDR3 is CASSYSTAAGYGYTF. CDR3 DNA: TGTGCCAGCAGTTACTCGACAGCCGCGGGGTATGGCTACACCTTC. The rearrangement links TRBV6-5 to TRBJ1-2, with a possible D match to TRBD1 (5 bases). Per the germline V gene, CDR1 is MNHEY and CDR2 is SVGAGI. This CDR3 contains 15 residues. V dropped 0 bases and J dropped 5 bases, with 13 bases sitting between them.

The CDR3 sequence is CASRWGQNTEAFF. Written as DNA, the CDR3 is TGTGCCAGCAGATGGGGGCAGAACACTGAAGCTTTCTTT. The rearrangement joins TRBV6-1 to TRBJ1-1; possibly TRBD1 for D (6 bases). The V gene's germline CDR1 is MNHNS and CDR2 SASEGT. The CDR3 totals 13 residues. The ends were cut back, 6 bases at V and 1 base at J, with 9 bases in the middle.

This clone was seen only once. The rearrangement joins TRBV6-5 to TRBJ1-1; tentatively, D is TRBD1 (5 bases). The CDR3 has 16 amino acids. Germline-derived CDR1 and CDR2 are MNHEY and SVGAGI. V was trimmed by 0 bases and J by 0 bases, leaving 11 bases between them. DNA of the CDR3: TGTGCCAGCAGTTACTCGATTGGGGGATTGAACACTGAAGCTTTCTTT. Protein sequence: CASSYSIGGLNTEAFF.

The DNA for the CDR3 is TGTGCCAGCAGTGAAGGGACTACCCAAGAGACCCAGTACTTC. Translated, it gives CASSEGTTQETQYF. The chain is built from TRBV6-1 and TRBJ2-5; D might be TRBD2 (6 bases). The length of the CDR3 is 14 residues. Germline-derived CDR1 and CDR2 are MNHNS and SASEGT. The V end lost 1 base, the J end lost 1 base, and 7 bases lay between the germline ends.

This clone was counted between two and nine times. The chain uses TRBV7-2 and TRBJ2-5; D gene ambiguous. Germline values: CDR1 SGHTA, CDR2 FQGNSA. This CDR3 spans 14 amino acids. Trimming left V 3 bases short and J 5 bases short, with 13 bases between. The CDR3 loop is CASSFPSWRETQYF. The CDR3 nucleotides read TGTGCCAGCAGCTTCCCCTCCTGGCGGGAGACCCAGTACTTC. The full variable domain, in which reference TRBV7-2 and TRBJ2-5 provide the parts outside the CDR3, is GAGVSQSPSNKVTEKGKDVELRCDPISGHTALYWYRQSLGQGLEFLIYFQGNSAPDKSGLPSDRFSAERTGGSVSTLTIQRTQQEDSAVYLCASSFPSWRETQYFGPGTRLLVL.

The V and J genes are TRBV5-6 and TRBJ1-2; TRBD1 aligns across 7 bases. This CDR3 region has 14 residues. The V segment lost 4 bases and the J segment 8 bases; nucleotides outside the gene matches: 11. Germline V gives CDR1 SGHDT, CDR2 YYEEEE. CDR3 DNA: TGTGCCAGCAGCCCGGGACAGCTGACCCCAGGCTACACCTTC. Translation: CASSPGQLTPGYTF.

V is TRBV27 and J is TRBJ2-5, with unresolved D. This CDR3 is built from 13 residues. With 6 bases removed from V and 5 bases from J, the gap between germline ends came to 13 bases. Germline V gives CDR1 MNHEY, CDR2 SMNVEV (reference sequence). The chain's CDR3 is CASRDGFLETQYF. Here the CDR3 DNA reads TGTGCCAGCAGGGACGGCTTCCTCGAGACCCAGTACTTC.

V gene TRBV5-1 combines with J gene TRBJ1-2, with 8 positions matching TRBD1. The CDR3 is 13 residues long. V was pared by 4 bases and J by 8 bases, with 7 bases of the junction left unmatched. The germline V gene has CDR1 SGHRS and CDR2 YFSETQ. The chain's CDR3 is CASSPDRGEGYTF. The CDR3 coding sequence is TGCGCCAGCAGCCCCGACAGGGGAGAAGGCTACACCTTC.

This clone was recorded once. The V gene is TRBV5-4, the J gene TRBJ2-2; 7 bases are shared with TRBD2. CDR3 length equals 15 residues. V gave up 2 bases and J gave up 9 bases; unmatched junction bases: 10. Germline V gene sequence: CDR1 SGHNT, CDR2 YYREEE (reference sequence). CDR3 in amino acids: CASSFGGGLLRELFF. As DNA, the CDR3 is TGTGCCAGCAGCTTTGGGGGGGGACTCCTCAGGGAGCTGTTTTTT.

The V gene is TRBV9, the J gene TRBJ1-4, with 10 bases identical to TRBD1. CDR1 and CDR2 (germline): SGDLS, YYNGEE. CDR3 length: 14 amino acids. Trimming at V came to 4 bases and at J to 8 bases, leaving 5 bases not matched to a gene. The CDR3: CASSPGTGAEKLFF. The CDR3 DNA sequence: TGTGCCAGCAGCCCCGGGACAGGGGCCGAAAAACTGTTTTTT.

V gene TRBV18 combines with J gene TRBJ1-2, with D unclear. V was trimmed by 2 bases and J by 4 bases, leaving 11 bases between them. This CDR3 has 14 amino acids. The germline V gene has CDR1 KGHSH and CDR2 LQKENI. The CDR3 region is CASSPEGLGYGYTF. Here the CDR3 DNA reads TGTGCCAGCTCACCAGAGGGTTTGGGCTATGGCTACACCTTC.

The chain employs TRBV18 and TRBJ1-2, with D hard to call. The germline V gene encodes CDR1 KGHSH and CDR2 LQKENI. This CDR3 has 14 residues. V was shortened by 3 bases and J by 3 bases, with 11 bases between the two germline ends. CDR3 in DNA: TGTGCCAGCTCACCCCAGGCTCGGGACTATGGCTACACCTTC. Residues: CASSPQARDYGYTF.

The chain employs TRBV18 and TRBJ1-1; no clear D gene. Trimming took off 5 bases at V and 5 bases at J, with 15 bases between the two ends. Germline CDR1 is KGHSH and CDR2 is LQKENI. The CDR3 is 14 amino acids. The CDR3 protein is CASSSATARTEAFF. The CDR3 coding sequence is TGTGCCAGCTCATCGGCCACGGCGCGGACTGAAGCTTTCTTT.

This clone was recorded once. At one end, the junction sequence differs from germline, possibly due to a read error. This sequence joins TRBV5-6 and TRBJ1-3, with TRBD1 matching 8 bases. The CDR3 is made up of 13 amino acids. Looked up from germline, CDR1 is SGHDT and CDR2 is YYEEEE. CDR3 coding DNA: TGTGCCAGCAGCTTCGACAGGGGAAGCACCATATATTTT. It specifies CASSFDRGSTIYF.

The CDR3 reads CASSPLRETTSYGYTF. The CDR3 DNA reads as TGCGCCAGCAGCCCCCTCCGAGAGACGACCAGCTATGGCTACACCTTC. The rearrangement links TRBV4-1 to TRBJ1-2, with D hard to call. With 4 bases removed from V and 4 bases from J, the gap between germline ends came to 19 bases. This CDR3 is built from 16 residues. CDR1 and CDR2 from the germline V gene are MGHRA and YSYEKL.

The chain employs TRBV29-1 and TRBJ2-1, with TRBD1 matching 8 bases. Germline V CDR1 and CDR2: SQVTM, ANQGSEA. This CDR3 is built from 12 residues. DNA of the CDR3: TGCACAACAGGGGGCTCCTACAATGAGCAGTTCTTC. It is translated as CTTGGSYNEQFF.

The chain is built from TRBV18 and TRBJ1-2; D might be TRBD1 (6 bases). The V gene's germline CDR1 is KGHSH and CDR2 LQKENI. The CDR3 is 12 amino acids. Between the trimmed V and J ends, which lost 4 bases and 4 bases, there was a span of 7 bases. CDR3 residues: CASSQDSYGYTF. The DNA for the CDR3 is TGTGCCAGCTCACAGGACAGCTATGGCTACACCTTC.

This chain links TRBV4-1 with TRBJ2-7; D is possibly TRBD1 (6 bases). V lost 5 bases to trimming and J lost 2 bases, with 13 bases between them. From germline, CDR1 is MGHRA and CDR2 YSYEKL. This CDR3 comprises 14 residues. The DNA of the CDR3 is TGCGCCAGCAGCGATAGACAGGAGGCCTACGAGCAGTACTTC. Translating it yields CASSDRQEAYEQYF.

The CDR3 DNA reads as TGTGCCAGCAGCGTAGGGGAGGGAAGACATAATTCACCCCTCCACTTT. Translated: CASSVGEGRHNSPLHF. The chain carries TRBV9 and TRBJ1-6; D is unclear. The germline gives CDR1 SGDLS, CDR2 YYNGEE. V dropped 0 bases and J dropped 5 bases, with 12 bases sitting between them. The CDR3 consists of 16 residues.

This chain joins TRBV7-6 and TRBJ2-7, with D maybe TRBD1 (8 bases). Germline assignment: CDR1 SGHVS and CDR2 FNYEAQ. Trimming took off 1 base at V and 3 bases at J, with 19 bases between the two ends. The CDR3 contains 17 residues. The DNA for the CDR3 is TGTGCCAGCAGCTTAGGATACAGGGGGAGGGGAAACTACGAGCAGTACTTC. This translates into CASSLGYRGRGNYEQYF.